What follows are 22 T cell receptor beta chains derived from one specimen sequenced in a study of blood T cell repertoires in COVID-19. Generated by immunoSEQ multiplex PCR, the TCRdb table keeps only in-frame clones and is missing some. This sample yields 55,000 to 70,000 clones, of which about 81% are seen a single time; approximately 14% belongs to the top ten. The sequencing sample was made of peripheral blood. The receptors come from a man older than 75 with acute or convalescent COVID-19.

DNA of the CDR3: TGTGCCAGCAGCTTGTCTGGACTAGCGGGAGCTGAGCAGTTCTTC. Encoded protein: CASSLSGLAGAEQFF. The chain links TRBV5-6 to TRBJ2-1; 13 bases line up with TRBD2. Trimming cost V 1 base and J 9 bases; bases outside gene matches: 4. There are 15 residues in the CDR3. Germline V gives CDR1 SGHDT, CDR2 YYEEEE.

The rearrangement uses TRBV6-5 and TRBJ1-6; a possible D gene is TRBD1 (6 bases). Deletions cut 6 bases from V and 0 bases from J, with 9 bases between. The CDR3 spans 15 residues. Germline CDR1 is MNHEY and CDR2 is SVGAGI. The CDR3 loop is CASRRGSSYNSPLHF. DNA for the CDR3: TGTGCCAGCAGGAGGGGGAGCTCCTATAATTCACCCCTCCACTTT.

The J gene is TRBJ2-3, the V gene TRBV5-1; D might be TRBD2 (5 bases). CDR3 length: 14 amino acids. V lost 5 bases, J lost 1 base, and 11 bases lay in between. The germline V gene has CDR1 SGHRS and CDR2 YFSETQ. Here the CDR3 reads CASSQTGGTDTQYF. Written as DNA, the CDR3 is TGCGCCAGCAGTCAGACCGGGGGCACAGATACGCAGTATTTT.

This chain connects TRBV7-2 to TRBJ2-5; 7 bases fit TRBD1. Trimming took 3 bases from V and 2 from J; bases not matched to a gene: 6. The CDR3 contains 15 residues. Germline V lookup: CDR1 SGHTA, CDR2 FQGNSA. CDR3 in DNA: TGTGCCAGCAGCTTTGTGGGACAGAAGCAAGAGACCCAGTACTTC. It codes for CASSFVGQKQETQYF.

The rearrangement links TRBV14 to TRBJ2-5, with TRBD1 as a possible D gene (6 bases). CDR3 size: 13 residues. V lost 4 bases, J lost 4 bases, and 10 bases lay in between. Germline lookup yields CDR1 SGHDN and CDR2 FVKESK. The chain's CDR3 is CASSRRDIETQYF. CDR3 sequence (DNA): TGTGCCAGCAGCCGAAGGGACATAGAGACCCAGTACTTC.

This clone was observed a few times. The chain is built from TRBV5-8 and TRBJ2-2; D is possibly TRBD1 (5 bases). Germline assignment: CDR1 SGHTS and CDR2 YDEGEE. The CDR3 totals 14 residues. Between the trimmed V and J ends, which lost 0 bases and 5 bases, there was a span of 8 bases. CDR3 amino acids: CASSLAGLTGELFF. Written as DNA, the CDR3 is TGTGCCAGCAGCTTGGCAGGGCTAACCGGGGAGCTGTTTTTT.

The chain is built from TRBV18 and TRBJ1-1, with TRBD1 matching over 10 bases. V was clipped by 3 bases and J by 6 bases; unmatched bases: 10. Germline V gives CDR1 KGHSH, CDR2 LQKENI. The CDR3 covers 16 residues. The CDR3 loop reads CASSPTGGAGTAEAFF. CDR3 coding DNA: TGTGCCAGCTCACCGACAGGGGGCGCAGGAACGGCTGAAGCTTTCTTT.

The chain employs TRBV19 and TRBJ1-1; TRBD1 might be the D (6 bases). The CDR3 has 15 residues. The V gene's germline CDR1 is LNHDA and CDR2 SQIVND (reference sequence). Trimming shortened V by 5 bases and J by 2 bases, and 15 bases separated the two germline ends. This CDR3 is CASSDLVRGNTEAFF. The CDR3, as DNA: TGTGCCAGTAGTGACCTAGTCAGGGGAAACACTGAAGCTTTCTTT.

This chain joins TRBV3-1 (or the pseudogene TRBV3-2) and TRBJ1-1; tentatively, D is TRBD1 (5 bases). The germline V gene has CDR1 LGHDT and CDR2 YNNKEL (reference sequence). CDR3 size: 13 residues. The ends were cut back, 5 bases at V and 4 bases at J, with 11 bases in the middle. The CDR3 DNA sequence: TGTGCCAGCAGCTTCAGGGTGGTCACTGAAGCTTTCTTT. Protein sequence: CASSFRVVTEAFF.

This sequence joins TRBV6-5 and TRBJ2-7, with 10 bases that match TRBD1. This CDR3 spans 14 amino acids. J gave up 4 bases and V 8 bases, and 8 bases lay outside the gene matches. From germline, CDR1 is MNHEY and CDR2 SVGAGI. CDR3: CASARTGGRYEQYF. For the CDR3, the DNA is TGTGCCAGCGCTCGGACAGGGGGAAGGTACGAGCAGTACTTC.

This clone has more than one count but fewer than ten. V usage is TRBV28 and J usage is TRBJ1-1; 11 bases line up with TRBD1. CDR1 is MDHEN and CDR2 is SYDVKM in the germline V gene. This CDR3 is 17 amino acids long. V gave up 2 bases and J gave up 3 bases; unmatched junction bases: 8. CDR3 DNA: TGTGCCAGCAGTTTACAAAGAGGACAGGGGGCGGACACTGAAGCTTTCTTT. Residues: CASSLQRGQGADTEAFF.

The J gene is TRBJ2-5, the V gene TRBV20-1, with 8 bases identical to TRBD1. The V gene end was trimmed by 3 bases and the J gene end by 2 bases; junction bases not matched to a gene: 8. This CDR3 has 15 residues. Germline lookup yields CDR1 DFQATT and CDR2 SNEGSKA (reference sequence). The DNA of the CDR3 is TGCAGTGCTAGTTTACAGGGGGGACGGCAAGAGACCCAGTACTTC. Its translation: CSASLQGGRQETQYF.

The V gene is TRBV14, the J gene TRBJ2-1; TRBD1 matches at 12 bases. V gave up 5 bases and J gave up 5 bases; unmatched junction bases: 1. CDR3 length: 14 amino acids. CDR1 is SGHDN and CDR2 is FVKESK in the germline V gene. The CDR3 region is CASSGTGGNNEQFF. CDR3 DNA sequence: TGTGCCAGCAGCGGGACAGGGGGCAACAATGAGCAGTTCTTC.

CDR3 sequence (DNA): TGTGCCAGCAGCACCGGACAGGGAAACATTCAGTACTTC. The encoded protein is CASSTGQGNIQYF. This rearrangement joins TRBV5-4 to TRBJ2-4; TRBD1 agrees at 8 bases. The CDR3 is 13 amino acids. V lost 4 bases and J lost 6; bases outside the gene matches: 3. The germline V gene encodes CDR1 SGHNT and CDR2 YYREEE (reference sequence).

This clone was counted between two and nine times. CDR3 DNA: TGCGCCAGCAGCCCCCTCGGACTAGCAGAGACCTACGAGCAGTACTTC. It encodes CASSPLGLAETYEQYF. The V and J genes are TRBV4-1 and TRBJ2-7, with TRBD2 matching 8 bases. The CDR3 is made up of 16 amino acids. V trimming: 4 bases; J trimming: 2 bases; junction bases outside the gene matches: 10. The germline V gene encodes CDR1 MGHRA and CDR2 YSYEKL.

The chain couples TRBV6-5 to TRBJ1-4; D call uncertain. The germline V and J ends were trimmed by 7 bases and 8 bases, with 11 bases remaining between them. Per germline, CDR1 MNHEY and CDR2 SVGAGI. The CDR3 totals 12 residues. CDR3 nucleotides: TGTGCCAGCACCTCGGGGTGGGAAAAACTGTTTTTT. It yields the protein CASTSGWEKLFF.

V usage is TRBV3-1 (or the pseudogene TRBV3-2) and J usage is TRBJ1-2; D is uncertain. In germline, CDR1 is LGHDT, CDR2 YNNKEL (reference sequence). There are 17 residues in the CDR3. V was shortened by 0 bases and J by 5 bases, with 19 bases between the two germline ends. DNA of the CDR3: TGTGCCAGCAGCCAAGATAAGCGGAAACAGCTAGCATATGGCTACACCTTC. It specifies CASSQDKRKQLAYGYTF.

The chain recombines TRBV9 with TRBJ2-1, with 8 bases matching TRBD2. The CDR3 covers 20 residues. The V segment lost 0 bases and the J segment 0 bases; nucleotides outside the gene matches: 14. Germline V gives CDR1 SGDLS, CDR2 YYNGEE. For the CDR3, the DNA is TGTGCCAGCAGCGTAGAGGGGACTAGGTCGGTTTATACCTCCTACAATGAGCAGTTCTTC. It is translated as CASSVEGTRSVYTSYNEQFF.

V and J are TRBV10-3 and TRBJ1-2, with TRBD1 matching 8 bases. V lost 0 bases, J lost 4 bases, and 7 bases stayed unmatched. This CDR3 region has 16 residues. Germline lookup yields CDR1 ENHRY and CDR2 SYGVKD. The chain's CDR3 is CAISESEHTGGYGYTF. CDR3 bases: TGTGCCATCAGTGAGTCGGAGCATACAGGGGGCTATGGCTACACCTTC.

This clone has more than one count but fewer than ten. The DNA for the CDR3 is TGTGCCAGCTCACCGCGCAGGGCGGACACCATATATTTT. The encoded protein is CASSPRRADTIYF. The chain couples TRBV18 to TRBJ1-3; D possibly corresponds to TRBD1 (5 bases). Trimming cost V 3 bases and J 8 bases, with 11 bases left between them. Germline CDR1 is KGHSH and CDR2 is LQKENI. The CDR3 sequence is 13 residues long. Variable domain in full (rest from reference TRBV18 and TRBJ1-3): NAGVMQNPRHLVRRRGQEARLRCSPMKGHSHVYWYRQLPEEGLKFMVYLQKENIIDESGMPKERFSAEFPKEGPSILRIQQVVRGDSAAYFCASSPRRADTIYFGEGSWLTVV.

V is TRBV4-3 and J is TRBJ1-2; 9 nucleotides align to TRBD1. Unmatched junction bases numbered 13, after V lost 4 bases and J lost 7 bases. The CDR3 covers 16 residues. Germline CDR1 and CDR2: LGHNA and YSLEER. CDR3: CASSPGQGFFSRGYTF. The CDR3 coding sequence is TGCGCCAGCAGCCCGGGACAGGGATTTTTTTCTCGTGGCTACACCTTC.

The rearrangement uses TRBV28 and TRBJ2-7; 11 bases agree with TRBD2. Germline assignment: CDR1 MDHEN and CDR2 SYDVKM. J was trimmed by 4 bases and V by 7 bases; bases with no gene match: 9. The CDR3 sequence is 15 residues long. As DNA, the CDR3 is TGTGCCAGCACTCTAGCGGGAGGCCCCTGGTACGAGCAGTACTTC. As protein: CASTLAGGPWYEQYF.